The TCR beta chain described here comes from a study of shared clonotypes between healthy human individuals. As to this clone: Its target is not known.

Study-wide results and caveats: Generation probability values for non-shared clonotypes were lower than those for clonotypes shared by all four donors. Sequencing depth was expected to affect clonotype sharing among donors.

The study separated CD4+ cells into CD45RA+ naive and CD45RA-negative memory subsets. The CDR3 sequence is 15 residues long. The V gene's germline CDR1 is SGHDN and CDR2 FVKESK. The V gene lost 5 bases and the J gene lost 4 bases, with 14 bases spanning the gap. At deep level, the assay was performed. Method: immunoSEQ multiplex PCR; TCRdb's copy keeps in-frame clones and lacks some. The sample consists of 2 million to 2.5 million clones, around 90% of them appearing once. The chain uses TRBV14 and TRBJ2-2, with D maybe TRBD1 (5 bases). The sequence came from a man aged 18 to 30 in good health. Some clones in this sample may be carry-over from other donors' samples. The sequencing sample was made of naive CD4+ T cells from PBMCs. Subset described: CD45RA+ positively selected. The CDR3 protein is CASSYTQGATGELFF. In DNA form, the CDR3 reads TGTGCCAGCAGCTACACGCAGGGTGCCACCGGGGAGCTGTTTTTT.